This TCR beta chain was obtained from a study of T cell responses to AZD1222 COVID-19 vaccine. On this clone: The antigen is unknown.

Study conclusions and caveats: Clonal diversity was possibly underestimated, and the donors were mostly white British, with more females. Repertoire sampling was restricted to post-peak T cell response timepoints. Unmutated variant regions are reportedly targeted by nearly half of spike-specific TCRs. Spike-spanning, vaccine-associated CD4 TCRs were dominant at 160-218 and 743-854.

Germline V gives CDR1 SNHLY, CDR2 FYNNEI. The CDR3 contains 17 residues. The trim removed 6 bases at V and 0 bases at J, leaving 10 bases unmatched. Clones were read by immunoSEQ multiplex PCR, and TCRdb kept only the in-frame ones, dropping some. The sample has about 180,000 clones; 70% to 90% are singletons. Sequencing was performed on peripheral blood, taken 28 days after the second AZD1222 dose. The genes are TRBV2 and TRBJ2-4, with 8 bases fitting TRBD1. The TCR originated in an adult who received the AZD1222 COVID-19 vaccine. In DNA form, the CDR3 reads TGTGCCAGCAGCTATAATCAGGGGGCTGGAGCCAAAAACATTCAGTACTTC. It specifies CASSYNQGAGAKNIQYF.